The TCR beta chain under discussion was sequenced for a study of beta chain features in type 1 diabetes. Regarding the study as a whole: Shorter TCRB CDR3s, moderately but significantly so, were found in Type 1 diabetes patients in all four CD4+ subsets.

This clone came up a few times. The antigen is unknown. V lost 1 base to trimming and J lost 0 bases; unmatched junction nucleotides: 16. CDR3 size: 20 residues. Germline CDR1 and CDR2: SGDLS and YYNGEE. The investigators reverse transcribed all of the isolated RNA, so they sequenced expressed TCRB transcripts. Sequencing used immunoSEQ multiplex PCR; TCRdb keeps in-frame clones, though not all of them. Altogether some 250,000 clones are present, approximately 10% being singletons, with the ten largest covering about 0.018%. Material for sequencing was naive CD4+ T cells from blood. The chain has TRBV9 and TRBJ2-3; 8 nucleotides align to TRBD2. The clonotype was recovered from a man under 40 with type 1 diabetes. CDR3 region: CASSVSALGRLAGSTDTQYF. CDR3 bases: TGTGCCAGCAGCGTATCAGCCCTCGGGAGGCTAGCGGGTAGCACAGATACGCAGTATTTT.